This T cell receptor (beta chain) originates from a study of blood T cells in healthy people across ages. The study, taken as a whole, reports: Unsorted PBMCs ruled out conclusive naive versus antigen-experienced comparison.

Drawn from each donor were roughly 10 milliliters of peripheral blood. With 6 bases clipped from V and 3 bases from J, the junction kept 13 bases outside the gene matches. This CDR3 is built from 17 residues. The V gene's germline CDR1 is MNHEY and CDR2 SVGEGT. Using a J-beta primer mix together with a sample-barcoded 5' primer, a second PCR was run for roughly 6 to 12 cycles. Each cDNA was tagged by a template-switch adaptor containing 12 random nucleotides. CDR3-containing paired-end reads numbered at least 2.5 million in each sample. TCRdb re-analysed the 5' RACE reads in MiXCR, keeping a single row per CDR3 protein. The data show 1.5 million to 2 million distinct CDR3 sequences, roughly 27% seen once. This clonotype was detected many times. Its antigen is unidentified.

This chain uses TRBV6-2 or TRBV6-3 with TRBJ2-3; 9 bases map to TRBD2. The origin of this receptor is a woman younger than 45 in good health. Specimen: blood. The DNA for the CDR3 is TGTGCCAGCAGAGGGTCTGAGCGGGAGGCAGAAACAGATACGCAGTATTTT. Its protein is CASRGSEREAETDTQYF.